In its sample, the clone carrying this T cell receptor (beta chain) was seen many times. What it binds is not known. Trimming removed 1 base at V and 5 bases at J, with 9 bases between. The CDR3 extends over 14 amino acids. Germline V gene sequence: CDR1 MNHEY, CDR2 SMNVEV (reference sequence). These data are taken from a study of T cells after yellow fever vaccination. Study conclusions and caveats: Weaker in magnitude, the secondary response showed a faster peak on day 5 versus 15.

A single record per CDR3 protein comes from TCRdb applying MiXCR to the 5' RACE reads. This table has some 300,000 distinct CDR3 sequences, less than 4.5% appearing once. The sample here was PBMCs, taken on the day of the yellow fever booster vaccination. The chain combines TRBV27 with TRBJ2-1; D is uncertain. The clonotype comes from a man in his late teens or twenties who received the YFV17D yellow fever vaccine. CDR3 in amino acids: CASSLYLGNNEQFF. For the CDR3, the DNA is TGTGCCAGCAGTTTATATCTCGGAAACAATGAGCAGTTCTTC.